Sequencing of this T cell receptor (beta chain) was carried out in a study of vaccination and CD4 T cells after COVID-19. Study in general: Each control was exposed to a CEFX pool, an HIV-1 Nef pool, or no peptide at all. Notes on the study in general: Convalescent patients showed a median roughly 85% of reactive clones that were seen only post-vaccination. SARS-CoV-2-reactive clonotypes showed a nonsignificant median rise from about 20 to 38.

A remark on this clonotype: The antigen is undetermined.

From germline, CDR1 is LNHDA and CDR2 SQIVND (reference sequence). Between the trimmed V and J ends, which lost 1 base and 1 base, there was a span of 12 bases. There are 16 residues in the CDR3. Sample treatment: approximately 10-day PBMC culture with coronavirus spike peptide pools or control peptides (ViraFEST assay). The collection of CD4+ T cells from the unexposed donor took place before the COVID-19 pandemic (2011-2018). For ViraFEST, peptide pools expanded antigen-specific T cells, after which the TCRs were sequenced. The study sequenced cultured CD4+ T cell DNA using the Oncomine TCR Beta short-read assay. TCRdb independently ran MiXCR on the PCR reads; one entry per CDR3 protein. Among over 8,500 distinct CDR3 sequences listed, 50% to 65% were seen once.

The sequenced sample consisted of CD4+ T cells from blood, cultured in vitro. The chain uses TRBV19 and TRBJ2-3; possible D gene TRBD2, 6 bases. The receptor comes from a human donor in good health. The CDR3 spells CASSIGWSSGTDTQYF. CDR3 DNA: TGTGCCAGTAGTATAGGTTGGTCTAGCGGCACAGATACGCAGTATTTT. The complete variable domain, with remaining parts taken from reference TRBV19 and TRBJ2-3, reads DGGITQSPKYLFRKEGQNVTLSCEQNLNHDAMYWYRQDPGQGLRLIYYSQIVNDFQKGDIAEGYSVSREKKESFPLTVTSAQKNPTAFYLCASSIGWSSGTDTQYFGPGTRLTVL.